The clone carrying this TCR beta chain was observed a handful of times. The antigen is not known. The entry originates in a study of CD8 T cells in ankylosing spondylitis. Findings and limits, study-wide: Past research had described some motif variants in reactive arthritis synovial fluid and blood. Reported data indicate significant enrichment of disease-linked clones within matched ankylosing spondylitis synovial fluid. Researchers report that disease-linked clones proved CD8+ and relatively rare in peripheral blood. Several highly homologous variants made up a TCR beta motif, and this motif appeared characteristic of ankylosing spondylitis blood.

In making TCR beta libraries, quantitative 5'-RACE with molecular barcodes was used. TCRdb ran MiXCR on the 5' RACE reads and lists one entry per CDR3 protein. The sample carries 450,000 or so distinct CDR3 sequences, roughly 25% recorded once. V was trimmed by 2 bases and J by 4 bases, leaving 12 bases between them. Germline V gene data show CDR1 as SGHRS and CDR2 as YFSETQ. The CDR3 sequence is 15 residues long. This receptor was identified in a male donor with ankylosing spondylitis. This rearrangement joins TRBV5-1 to TRBJ1-4, with a weak D call TRBD1 (6 bases). Sequencing was performed on blood, either unsorted or a sorted T cell fraction (not recorded which). The CDR3, as DNA: TGCGCCAGCAGCTTATTGACAGGCGTTAATGAAAAACTGTTTTTT. It yields the protein CASSLLTGVNEKLFF.